The present entry profiles one T cell receptor (beta chain) with its context. Its antigen remains unknown. This entry is derived from a study of T-cell memory formation after mild COVID-19. The study, taken as a whole, reports: Several responding clones turned up in pre-infection memory, indicating that cross-reactive memory may have taken part.

The length of the CDR3 is 14 residues. Deletions cut 7 bases from V and 8 bases from J, with 20 bases between. The germline V gene encodes CDR1 SEHNR and CDR2 FQNEAQ (reference sequence). Barcoded TCR alpha and TCR beta cDNA libraries with UMIs came from 5'RACE using constant-segment primers. One entry per CDR3 protein, called by TCRdb with MiXCR from the 5' RACE reads. The sample consists of almost 550,000 distinct CDR3 sequences, just over 20% of them appearing once. J is TRBJ1-2 and V is TRBV7-9, with D possibly TRBD1 on 5 matching bases. Material: PBMCs or a T cell subset sorted from them (not recorded which). This sequence originates from an adult woman who had mild COVID-19 (a few samples of this study predate the infection). Cell type and time point are not known. Here the CDR3 reads CASTRDGGMVGYTF. The CDR3 DNA reads as TGTGCCAGCACGCGGGACGGAGGGATGGTAGGCTACACCTTC.